This T cell receptor (beta chain) was sequenced for a study of control samples from healthy donors and cancer patients. The assay was immunoSEQ multiplex PCR, and TCRdb's table has in-frame clones only and misses some. The sample yields around 20,000 clones, roughly 80% seen once. This CDR3 contains 13 residues. Trimming took 9 bases from V and 4 from J; bases not matched to a gene: 9. Germline CDR1 MNHEY, CDR2 SMNVEV (reference sequence). The sequence came from a man older than 75 with head and neck cancer. Sequences were obtained from PBMCs. V is TRBV27 and J is TRBJ2-7; the match to TRBD1 covers 7 bases. CDR3 region: CASSRQGLYEQYF. The CDR3 nucleotides read TGTGCCAGTTCTAGACAGGGTCTATACGAGCAGTACTTC.